This record covers a single T cell receptor (beta chain). TCRdb's copy holds only in-frame clones and misses some; the assay was immunoSEQ multiplex PCR. The sample has about 110,000 clones, 75% to 90% seen once. Germline CDR1 and CDR2: LGHNA and YNFKEQ. The germline V and J ends were trimmed by 0 bases and 5 bases, with 10 bases remaining between them. The CDR3 runs to 15 residues. The data were obtained in a study of control samples from healthy donors and cancer patients. This chain links TRBV4-2 with TRBJ2-2; perhaps TRBD2 as D (5 bases). Sequencing was carried out using blood. The sequence derives from a woman between 50 and 59 years old in good health. CDR3 in DNA: TGTGCCAGCAGCCAAGATTACTCGGGAACCGGGGAGCTGTTTTTT. It codes for CASSQDYSGTGELFF.